This T cell receptor beta chain was found in a study of blood T cell repertoires in COVID-19. After removal of 6 bases from V and 2 bases from J, the junction contained 3 bases not matched to a gene. The CDR3 extends over 13 amino acids. The germline V gene encodes CDR1 MNHEY and CDR2 SVGEGT. The table came from immunoSEQ multiplex PCR; TCRdb's copy has only in-frame clones and leaves some out. This table holds over 120,000 clones, about four fifths found once. The sequenced sample was peripheral blood. The V gene is TRBV6-2 or TRBV6-3, the J gene TRBJ1-1, with 7 nucleotides matching TRBD1. The sequence was collected from a human donor in a cohort sampled during active COVID-19. The CDR3 sequence: CASRYRGNTEAFF. For the CDR3, the DNA is TGTGCCAGCAGATACAGGGGCAACACTGAAGCTTTCTTT.